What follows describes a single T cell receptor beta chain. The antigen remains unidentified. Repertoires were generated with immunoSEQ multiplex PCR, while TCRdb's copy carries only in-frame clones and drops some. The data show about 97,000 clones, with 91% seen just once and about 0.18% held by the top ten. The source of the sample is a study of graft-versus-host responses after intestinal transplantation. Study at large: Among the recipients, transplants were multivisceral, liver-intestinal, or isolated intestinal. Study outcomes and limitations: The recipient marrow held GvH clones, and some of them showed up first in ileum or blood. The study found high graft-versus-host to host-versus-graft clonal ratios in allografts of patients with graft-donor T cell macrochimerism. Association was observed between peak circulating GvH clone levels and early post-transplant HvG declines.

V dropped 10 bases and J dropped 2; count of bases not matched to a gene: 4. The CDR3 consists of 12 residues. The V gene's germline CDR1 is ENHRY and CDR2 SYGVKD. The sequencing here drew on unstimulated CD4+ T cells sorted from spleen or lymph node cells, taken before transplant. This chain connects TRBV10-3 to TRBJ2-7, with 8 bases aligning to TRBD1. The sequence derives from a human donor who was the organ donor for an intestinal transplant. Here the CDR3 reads CATAGGPYEQYF. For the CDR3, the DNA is TGTGCCACCGCAGGGGGCCCCTACGAGCAGTACTTC.